The T cell receptor (beta chain) under discussion was sequenced for a study of graft-versus-host responses after intestinal transplantation. The study's findings and limits: The highest levels of circulating GvH clones went along with early declines in HvG clones after transplant. Allografts from individuals with graft-donor T cell macrochimerism displayed high graft-versus-host to host-versus-graft clonal ratios.

A remark on this clone: The antigen is unknown.

V shed 3 bases and J 11 bases; nucleotides not matched to a gene: 8. The CDR3 sequence is 13 residues long. Looked up from germline, CDR1 is KGHSH and CDR2 is LQKENI. TCRdb keeps only in-frame clones here, not all; method: immunoSEQ multiplex PCR. The sample contains 88,000 or so clones, almost 90% of which appear only once. V usage is TRBV18 and J usage is TRBJ1-1; 8 bases are a match to TRBD1. The receptor was isolated from a human donor who received an intestinal transplant. The sequences come from unstimulated CD4+ T cells sorted from spleen or lymph node cells, collected before intestinal transplant. The CDR3 DNA follows: TGTGCCAGCTCACCGGGCAGGGGGCCCGGGGCTTTCTTT. Protein sequence: CASSPGRGPGAFF.